The clone carrying this TCR beta chain was observed a few times. Together with a sample-barcoded 5' primer, a J-beta primer mix was included in a second PCR lasting about 6 to 12 cycles. TCRdb redid the calling of the 5' RACE reads with MiXCR, one entry per CDR3 protein. This table holds some 1,800,000 distinct CDR3 sequences, roughly 43% found once. At least 5 micrograms of total RNA were extracted per sample. This entry belongs to a study of blood T cells in healthy people across ages. The receptor's source is a human donor in good health. Source material: blood.

As DNA, the CDR3 is TGCGCCAGCAGCTTCCTCTACGGACTTAACTATGGCTACACCTTC. Translated, it gives CASSFLYGLNYGYTF. The chain recombines TRBV5-1 with TRBJ1-2; D gene uncertain. The CDR3 has 15 amino acids. V shed 2 bases and J shed 1 base, with 12 bases lying between them. The germline V gene encodes CDR1 SGHRS and CDR2 YFSETQ.